This TCR beta chain was documented in a study of T cells in Graves' hyperthyroidism and ophthalmopathy. Points from the study as a whole: Most thyroid-expanded clonotypes above 0.001 were also found in blood.

Researchers amplified the TCR beta CDR3 regions from RNA transcripts. The study used the HTBI primer set for a first-round RT-PCR of the TCR CDR3. TCRdb reprocessed the multiplex PCR reads via MiXCR and lists one record per CDR3 protein. The sample shows approximately 600,000 distinct CDR3 sequences, around 20% of them seen only once. The CDR3 sequence is 17 residues long. Germline V gives CDR1 SGHRS, CDR2 YFSETQ. The V gene lost 1 base and the J gene lost 3 bases, with 19 bases spanning the gap. This clonotype has ten or more counts. The antigen remains unidentified. The origin of this receptor is a young man with Graves' ophthalmopathy. Material: blood. The J gene is TRBJ1-2, the V gene TRBV5-1; D gene ambiguous. The CDR3 protein is CASSLRGISTEDYGYTF. DNA for the CDR3: TGCGCCAGCAGCTTGCGCGGCATCTCAACGGAGGACTATGGCTACACCTTC.